The clone carrying this T cell receptor (beta chain) came up once. Its matching antigen is unknown. The source of the sample is a study of CD8+CD57+ T cells in acquired aplastic anemia. Notes on the study in general: Researchers reported that CD8+ Simpson's diversity was not significantly different in patients versus controls.

Genomic DNA acted as the template from which TCR beta VDJ combination and CDR3 sequence profiling were carried out. TCRdb re-called the reads through MiXCR, storing one row per CDR3 protein. The profile covers roughly 180,000 distinct CDR3 sequences, with 63% appearing a single time and approximately 42% taken by the ten largest. Patients who underwent sequencing had shown CD8+CD57+ cell expansion by flow cytometry. The CDR3 has 14 residues. The J segment lost 4 bases and the V segment lost 1 base, leaving 6 bases of the junction unmatched. Germline CDR1 is SQVTM and CDR2 is ANQGSEA. The J gene is TRBJ1-2, the V gene TRBV29-1, with 7 bases matching TRBD1. The sequence derives from a human donor with aplastic anemia. The sample consisted of sorted CD4+, CD8+, or CD8+CD57+ T cells (not recorded which) from PBMCs. Here the CDR3 DNA reads TGCAGCGTTGAAGTTGGAGGGGGCCCCTATGGCTACACCTTC. Residues: CSVEVGGGPYGYTF.